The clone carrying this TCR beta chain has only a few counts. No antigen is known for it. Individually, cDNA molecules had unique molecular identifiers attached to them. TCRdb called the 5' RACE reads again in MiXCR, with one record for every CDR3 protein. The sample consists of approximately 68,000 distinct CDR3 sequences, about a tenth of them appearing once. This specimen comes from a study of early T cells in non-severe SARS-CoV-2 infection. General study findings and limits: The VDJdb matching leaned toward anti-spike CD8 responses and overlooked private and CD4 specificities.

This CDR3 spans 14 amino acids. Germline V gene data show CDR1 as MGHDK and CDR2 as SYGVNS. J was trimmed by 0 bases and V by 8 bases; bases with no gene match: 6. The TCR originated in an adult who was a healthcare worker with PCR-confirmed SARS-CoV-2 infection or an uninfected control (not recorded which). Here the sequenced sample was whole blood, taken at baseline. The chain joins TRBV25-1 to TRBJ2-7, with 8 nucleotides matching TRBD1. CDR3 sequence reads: CASSGDRPSYEQYF. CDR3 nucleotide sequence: TGTGCCAGCTCCGGGGACAGGCCCTCCTACGAGCAGTACTTC.